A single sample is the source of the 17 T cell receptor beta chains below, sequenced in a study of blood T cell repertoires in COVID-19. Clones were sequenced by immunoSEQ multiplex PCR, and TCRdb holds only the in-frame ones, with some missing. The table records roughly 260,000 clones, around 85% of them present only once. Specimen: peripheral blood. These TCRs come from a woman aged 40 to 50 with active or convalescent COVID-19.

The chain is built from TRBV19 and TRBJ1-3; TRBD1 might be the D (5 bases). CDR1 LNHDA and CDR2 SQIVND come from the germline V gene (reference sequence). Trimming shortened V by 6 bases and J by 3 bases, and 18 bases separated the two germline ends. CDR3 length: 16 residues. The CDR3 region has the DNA TGTGCCAGTAGCGACCCGGGAGGGGCTGGTGGAAACACCATATATTTT. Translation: CASSDPGGAGGNTIYF.

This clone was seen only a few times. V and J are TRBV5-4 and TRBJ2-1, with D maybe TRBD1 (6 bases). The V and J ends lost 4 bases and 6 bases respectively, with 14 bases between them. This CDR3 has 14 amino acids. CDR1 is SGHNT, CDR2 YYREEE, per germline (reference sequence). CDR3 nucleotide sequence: TGTGCCAGCAGCCGGGACAATCTCGCCAATGAGCAGTTCTTC. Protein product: CASSRDNLANEQFF.

The CDR3 here is CASSLTTGSGNTIYF. As DNA, the CDR3 is TGTGCCAGCAGCTTAACGACAGGTTCTGGAAACACCATATATTTT. The chain links TRBV7-3 to TRBJ1-3; D perhaps matches TRBD1 (6 bases). Trimming removed 0 bases from V and 1 base from J, with 7 bases in between. The CDR3 runs to 15 residues. CDR1 is SGHTA, CDR2 FQGTGA, per germline.

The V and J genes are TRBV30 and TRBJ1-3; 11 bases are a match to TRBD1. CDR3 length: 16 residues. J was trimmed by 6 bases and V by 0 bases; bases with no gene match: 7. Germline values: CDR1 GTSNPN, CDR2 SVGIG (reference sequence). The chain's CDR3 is CAWSVAGQGGLNTIYF. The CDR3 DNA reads TGTGCCTGGAGTGTAGCGGGACAGGGGGGCTTAAACACCATATATTTT.

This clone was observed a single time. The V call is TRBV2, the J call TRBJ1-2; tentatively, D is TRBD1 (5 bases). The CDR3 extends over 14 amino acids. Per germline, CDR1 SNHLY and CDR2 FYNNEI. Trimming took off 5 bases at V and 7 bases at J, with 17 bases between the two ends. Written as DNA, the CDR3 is TGTGCCAGCAGTTCAATCAACACAGGAACTGGCTACACCTTC. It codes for CASSSINTGTGYTF.

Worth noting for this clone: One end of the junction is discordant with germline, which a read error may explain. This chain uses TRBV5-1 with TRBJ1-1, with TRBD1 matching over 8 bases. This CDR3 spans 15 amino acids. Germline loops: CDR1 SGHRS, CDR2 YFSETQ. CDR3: CASSLATGGNAEAFF. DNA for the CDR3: TGCGCCAGCAGCTTGGCCACAGGGGGGAACGCTGAAGCTTTCTTT.

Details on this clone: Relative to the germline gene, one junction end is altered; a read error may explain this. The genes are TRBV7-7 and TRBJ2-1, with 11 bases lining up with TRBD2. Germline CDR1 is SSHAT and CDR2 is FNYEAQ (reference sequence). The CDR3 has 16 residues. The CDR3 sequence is CASSPESSGGSNEQFF. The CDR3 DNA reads TGTGCTAGCAGCCCCGAATCTAGCGGGGGGTCCAATGAGCAGTTCTTC.

The CDR3 region is CAWSGGTRLSPLHF. The CDR3 DNA reads as TGTGCCTGGAGTGGGGGGACACGGCTCTCACCCCTCCACTTT. This chain uses TRBV30 with TRBJ1-6; the D gene is possibly TRBD1 (6 bases). Germline V CDR1 and CDR2: GTSNPN, SVGIG (reference sequence). V was pared by 1 base and J by 10 bases, with 14 bases between. The CDR3 is 14 residues long.

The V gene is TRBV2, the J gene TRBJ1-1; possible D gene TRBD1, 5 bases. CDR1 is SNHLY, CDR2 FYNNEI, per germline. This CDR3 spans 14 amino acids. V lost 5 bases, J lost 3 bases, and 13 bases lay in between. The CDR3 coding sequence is TGTGCCAGCAGTTTTACAGGTGAGGACACTGAAGCTTTCTTT. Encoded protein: CASSFTGEDTEAFF.

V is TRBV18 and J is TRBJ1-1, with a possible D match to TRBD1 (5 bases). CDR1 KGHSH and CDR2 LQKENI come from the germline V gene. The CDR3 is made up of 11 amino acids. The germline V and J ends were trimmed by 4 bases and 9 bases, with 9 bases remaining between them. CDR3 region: CASSRQRQAFF. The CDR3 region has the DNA TGTGCCAGCTCACGACAGCGTCAAGCTTTCTTT. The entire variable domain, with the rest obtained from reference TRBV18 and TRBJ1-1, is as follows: NAGVMQNPRHLVRRRGQEARLRCSPMKGHSHVYWYRQLPEEGLKFMVYLQKENIIDESGMPKERFSAEFPKEGPSILRIQQVVRGDSAAYFCASSRQRQAFFGQGTRLTVV.

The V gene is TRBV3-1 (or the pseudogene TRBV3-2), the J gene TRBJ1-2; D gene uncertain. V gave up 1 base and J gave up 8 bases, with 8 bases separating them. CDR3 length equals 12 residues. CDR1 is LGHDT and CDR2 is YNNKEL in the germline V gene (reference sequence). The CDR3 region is CASSQAARGYTF. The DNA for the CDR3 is TGTGCCAGCAGCCAAGCTGCGAGAGGCTACACCTTC.

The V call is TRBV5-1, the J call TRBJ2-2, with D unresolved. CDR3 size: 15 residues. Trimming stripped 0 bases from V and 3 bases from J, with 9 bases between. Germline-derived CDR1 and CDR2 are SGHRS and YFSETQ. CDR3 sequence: CASSLDGRDTGELFF. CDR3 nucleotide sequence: TGCGCCAGCAGCTTGGACGGCCGGGACACCGGGGAGCTGTTTTTT.

The CDR3 DNA is TGTGCCAGCACGAAGGGGGGGGCGGTCACTGAAGCTTTCTTT. It yields the protein CASTKGGAVTEAFF. This chain links TRBV6-5 with TRBJ1-1, with D tentatively TRBD1 (6 bases). Trimming removed 7 bases at V and 4 bases at J, with 16 bases between. There are 14 residues in the CDR3. Germline values: CDR1 MNHEY, CDR2 SVGAGI.

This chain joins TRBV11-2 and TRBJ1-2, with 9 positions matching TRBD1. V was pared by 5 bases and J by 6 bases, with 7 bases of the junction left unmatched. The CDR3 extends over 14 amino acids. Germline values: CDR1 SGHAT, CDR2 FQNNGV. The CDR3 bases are TGTGCCAGCAGCCCTGGGACAGGGCGGGATGGCTACACCTTC. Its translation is CASSPGTGRDGYTF.

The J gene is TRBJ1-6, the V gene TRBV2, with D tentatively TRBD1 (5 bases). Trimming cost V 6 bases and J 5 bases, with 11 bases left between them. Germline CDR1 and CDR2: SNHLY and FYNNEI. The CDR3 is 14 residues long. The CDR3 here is CASSRDYDNSPLHF. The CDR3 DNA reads TGTGCCAGCAGCCGGGACTATGATAATTCACCCCTCCACTTT.

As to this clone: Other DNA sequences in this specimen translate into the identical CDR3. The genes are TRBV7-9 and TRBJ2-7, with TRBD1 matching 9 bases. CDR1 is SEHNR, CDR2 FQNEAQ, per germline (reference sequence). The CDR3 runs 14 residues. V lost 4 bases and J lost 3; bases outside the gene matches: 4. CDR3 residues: CASSSPGQGYEQYF. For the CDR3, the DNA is TGTGCCAGCAGCTCGCCGGGACAGGGCTACGAGCAGTACTTC.

CDR3 bases: TGCGCCAGCACTGCAGGGGCCACTGAAGCTTTCTTT. This codes for CASTAGATEAFF. The chain recombines TRBV10-2 with TRBJ1-1; tentative D call: TRBD1 (6 bases). Germline lookup yields CDR1 WSHSY and CDR2 SAAADI. V lost 7 bases to trimming and J lost 4 bases, with 10 bases between them. The CDR3 contains 12 residues.